What follows describes a single T cell receptor (beta chain). Its antigen remains unknown. Study conclusions and caveats: Greatest tumor Treg TCR overlap was with tumor naive CD4+ cells. The larger-cohort validation was restricted to a single TCR beta V-J rearrangement rather than whole repertoires.

Semi-nested PCR with Nested Universal Primer A followed constant-region reverse priming of full-length variable regions. TCRdb recomputed calls from the 5' RACE reads with MiXCR, one row per CDR3 protein. The data hold under 8,000 distinct CDR3 sequences, with 45% to 65% observed a single time. The CDR3 spans 14 residues. The V end lost 0 bases, the J end lost 6 bases, and 14 bases lay between the germline ends. The V gene's germline CDR1 is DFQATT and CDR2 SNEGSKA (reference sequence). Naive CD4+ cells had CD25+ Tregs removed. The receptor was derived from a female donor with breast cancer. Specimen: naive CD4+ T cells sorted from a lymph node. Subset noted: naive CD4+ T cells, CD4+CD45RA+CD25-. The chain links TRBV20-1 to TRBJ1-2; the D is unclear. The CDR3 reads CSARDRRGLDGYTF. The CDR3 bases are TGCAGTGCTAGAGATCGACGGGGTCTGGATGGCTACACCTTC.